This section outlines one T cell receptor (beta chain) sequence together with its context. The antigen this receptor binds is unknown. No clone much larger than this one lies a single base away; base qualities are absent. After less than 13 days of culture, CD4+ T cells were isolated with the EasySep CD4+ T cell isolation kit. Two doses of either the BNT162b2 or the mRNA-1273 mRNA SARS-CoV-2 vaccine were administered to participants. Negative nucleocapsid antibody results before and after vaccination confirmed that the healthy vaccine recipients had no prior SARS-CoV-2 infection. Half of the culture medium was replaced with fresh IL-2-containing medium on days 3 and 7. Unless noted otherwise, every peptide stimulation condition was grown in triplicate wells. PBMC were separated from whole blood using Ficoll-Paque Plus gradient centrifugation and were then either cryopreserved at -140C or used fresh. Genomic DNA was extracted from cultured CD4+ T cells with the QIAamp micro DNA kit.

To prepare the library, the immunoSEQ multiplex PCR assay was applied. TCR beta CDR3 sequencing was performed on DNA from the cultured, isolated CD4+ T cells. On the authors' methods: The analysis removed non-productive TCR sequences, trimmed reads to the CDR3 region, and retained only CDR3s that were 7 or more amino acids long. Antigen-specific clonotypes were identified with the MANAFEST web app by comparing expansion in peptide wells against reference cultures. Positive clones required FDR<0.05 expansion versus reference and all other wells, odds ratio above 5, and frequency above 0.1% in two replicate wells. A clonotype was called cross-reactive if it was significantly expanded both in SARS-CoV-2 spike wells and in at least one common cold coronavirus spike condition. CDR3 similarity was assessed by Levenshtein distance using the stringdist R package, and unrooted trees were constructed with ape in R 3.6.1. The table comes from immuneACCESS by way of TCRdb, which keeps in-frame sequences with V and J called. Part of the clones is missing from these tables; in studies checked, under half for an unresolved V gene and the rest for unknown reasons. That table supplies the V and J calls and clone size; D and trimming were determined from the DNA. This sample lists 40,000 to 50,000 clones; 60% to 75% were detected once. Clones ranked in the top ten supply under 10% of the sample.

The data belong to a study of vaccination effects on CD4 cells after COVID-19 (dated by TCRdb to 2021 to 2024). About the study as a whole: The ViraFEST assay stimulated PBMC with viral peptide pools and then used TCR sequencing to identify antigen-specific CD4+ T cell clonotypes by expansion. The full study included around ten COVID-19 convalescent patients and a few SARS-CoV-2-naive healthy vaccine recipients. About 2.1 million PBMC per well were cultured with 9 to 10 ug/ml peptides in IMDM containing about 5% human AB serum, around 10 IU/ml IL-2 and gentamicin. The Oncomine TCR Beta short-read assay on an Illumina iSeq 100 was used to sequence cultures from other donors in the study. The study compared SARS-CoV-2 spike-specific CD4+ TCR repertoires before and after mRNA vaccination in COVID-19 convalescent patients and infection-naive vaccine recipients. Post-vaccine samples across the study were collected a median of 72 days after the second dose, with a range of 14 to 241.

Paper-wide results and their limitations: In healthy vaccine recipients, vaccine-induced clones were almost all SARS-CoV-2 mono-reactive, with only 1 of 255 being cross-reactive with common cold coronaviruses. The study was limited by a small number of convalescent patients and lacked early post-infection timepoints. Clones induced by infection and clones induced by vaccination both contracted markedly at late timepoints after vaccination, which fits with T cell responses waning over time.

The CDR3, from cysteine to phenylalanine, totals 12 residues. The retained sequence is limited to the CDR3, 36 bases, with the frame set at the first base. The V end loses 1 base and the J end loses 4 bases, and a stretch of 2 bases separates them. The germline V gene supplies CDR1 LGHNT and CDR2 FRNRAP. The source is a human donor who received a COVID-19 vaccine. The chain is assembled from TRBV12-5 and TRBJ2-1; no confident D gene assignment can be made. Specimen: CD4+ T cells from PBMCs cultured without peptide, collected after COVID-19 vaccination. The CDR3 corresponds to CASGLGYNEQFF. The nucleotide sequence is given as TGTGCTAGTGGTTTGGGATACAATGAGCAGTTCTTC.